The sequence of this T cell receptor beta chain was determined in a study of graft-versus-host responses after intestinal transplantation. Study-level background: After anti-thymocyte globulin induction, recipients took tacrolimus and steroids for about 3 years. General study results and limits: Some patients had graft-donor T cell macrochimerism. In their allografts, the ratios of graft-versus-host to host-versus-graft T cell clones were high.

CFSE-labeled responder cells (200,000) were plated with 200,000 irradiated, violet-dye-labeled stimulator cells. The CDR3 extends over 13 amino acids. Per germline, CDR1 GTSNPN and CDR2 SVGIG (reference sequence). The V and J ends lost 2 bases and 0 bases respectively, with 7 bases between them. Within the sample, this clone is medium-sized (0.01 to 0.1%). Measured with immunoSEQ multiplex PCR; TCRdb has only the in-frame clones, and not every one. The profile shows about 13,000 clones, about 36% of them singletons. The sequences come from alloreactive CD4+ T cells from a mixed lymphocyte reaction culture, collected before intestinal transplant. Noted subset: CFSE-low proliferating T cells sorted from approximately 6-day pre-transplant mixed lymphocyte reaction (GvH or HvG direction). This clonotype was obtained from a human patient who received an intestinal transplant. The V call is TRBV30, the J call TRBJ1-1; D gene ambiguous. The CDR3 DNA is TGTGCCTGGAGTTTCTCTATGAACACTGAAGCTTTCTTT. Translation gives CAWSFSMNTEAFF. The full variable domain, its missing parts supplied by reference TRBV30 and TRBJ1-1, is SQTIHQWPATLVQPVGSPLSLECTVEGTSNPNLYWYRQAAGRGLQLLFYSVGIGQISSEVPQNLSASRPQDRQFILSSKKLLLSDSGFYLCAWSFSMNTEAFFGQGTRLTVV.